Below, 21 T cell receptor beta chains from the same sample are listed, as sequenced in a study of shared clonotypes between healthy human individuals. TCRdb keeps only in-frame clones here, not all; method: immunoSEQ multiplex PCR. Here the sample spans some 2 million clones, about 95% being singletons. Terminally differentiated effector memory CD45RA+ cells were excluded by CCR7 positive selection of CD45RO-negative cells. The sequencing input was naive CD8+ T cells sorted from blood. All receptors come from a man between 18 and 29 years old in good health.

This chain uses TRBV29-1 with TRBJ2-1; 8 nucleotides line up with TRBD2. CDR3 size: 17 residues. Losses at the gene ends were 3 bases for V and 4 bases for J; bases not matched to a gene: 14. Germline values: CDR1 SQVTM, CDR2 ANQGSEA. CDR3 in amino acids: CSVDGGYGSGSYNEQFF. The DNA of the CDR3 is TGCAGCGTTGATGGGGGGTACGGAAGCGGGAGTTACAATGAGCAGTTCTTC.

This chain connects TRBV28 to TRBJ1-5, with D unclear. The germline V and J ends were trimmed by 7 bases and 13 bases, with 17 bases remaining between them. Germline CDR1 and CDR2: MDHEN and SYDVKM. The CDR3 is 12 residues long. The CDR3 DNA reads TGTGCCAGCACCTCCCCCCCCTCTGGGCAGCATTTT. It translates to CASTSPPSGQHF. The complete variable domain, with remaining parts taken from reference TRBV28 and TRBJ1-5, reads DVKVTQSSRYLVKRTGEKVFLECVQDMDHENMFWYRQDPGLGLRLIYFSYDVKMKEKGDIPEGYSVSREKKERFSLILESASTNQTSMYLCASTSPPSGQHFGDGTRLSIL.

The V gene is TRBV27, the J gene TRBJ1-6, with D perhaps matching TRBD1 (5 bases). Trimming removed 3 bases from V and 11 bases from J, with 17 bases in between. The CDR3 covers 15 residues. Germline CDR1 MNHEY, CDR2 SMNVEV (reference sequence). The CDR3 DNA sequence: TGTGCCAGCAGTTTGGGCCGGGCAGGGTCCACACCCCTCCACTTT. Protein: CASSLGRAGSTPLHF.

This chain connects TRBV30 to TRBJ1-6; no clear D. V was shortened by 1 base and J by 2 bases, with 9 bases between the two germline ends. Germline V gives CDR1 GTSNPN, CDR2 SVGIG (reference sequence). The CDR3 loop spans 15 amino acids. CDR3 sequence: CAWSERGTYNSPLHF. As DNA, the CDR3 is TGTGCCTGGAGTGAGCGGGGAACCTATAATTCACCCCTCCACTTT.

The chain has TRBV9 and TRBJ2-3; 10 nucleotides agree with TRBD1. CDR1 and CDR2 (germline): SGDLS, YYNGEE. This CDR3 is 15 amino acids long. The trim removed 3 bases at V and 1 base at J, leaving 2 bases unmatched. The CDR3 loop is CASSGQGAGTDTQYF. The DNA for the CDR3 is TGTGCCAGCAGCGGACAGGGGGCCGGCACAGATACGCAGTATTTT. Drawing the rest from reference TRBV9 and TRBJ2-3, the complete variable domain is DSGVTQTPKHLITATGQRVTLRCSPRSGDLSVYWYQQSLDQGLQFLIQYYNGEERAKGNILERFSAQQFPDLHSELNLSSLELGDSALYFCASSGQGAGTDTQYFGPGTRLTVL.

CDR3 sequence reads: CASSLLPEAFF. In DNA, the CDR3 is TGTGCCAGCAGCCTACTACCTGAAGCTTTCTTT. This chain connects TRBV11-2 to TRBJ1-1; D not resolved. The CDR3 length is 11 residues. From germline, CDR1 is SGHAT and CDR2 FQNNGV. The ends were cut back, 5 bases at V and 6 bases at J, with 7 bases in the middle. The full variable domain, completed using reference TRBV11-2 and TRBJ1-1, is EAGVAQSPRYKIIEKRQSVAFWCNPISGHATLYWYQQILGQGPKLLIQFQNNGVVDDSQLPKDRFSAERLKGVDSTLKIQPAKLEDSAVYLCASSLLPEAFFGQGTRLTVV.

Of note for this clone: This specimen includes other DNA sequences encoding the same CDR3. J is TRBJ2-7 and V is TRBV6-5; D may be TRBD1 or TRBD2 (5 bases each). This CDR3 spans 14 amino acids. Germline V gene lookup returns CDR1 MNHEY and CDR2 SVGAGI. Trimming removed 5 bases from V and 2 bases from J, with 13 bases in between. The CDR3 spells CASSPGTSTYEQYF. Here the CDR3 DNA reads TGTGCCAGCAGTCCCGGGACCAGTACCTACGAGCAGTACTTC.

The V gene is TRBV29-1, the J gene TRBJ2-7, with TRBD1 as a possible D gene (6 bases). The CDR3 runs 13 residues. Germline CDR1 SQVTM, CDR2 ANQGSEA. Trimming took off 2 bases at V and 0 bases at J, with 8 bases between the two ends. The CDR3 DNA reads as TGCAGCGTTGAAACAGGGATCTCCTACGAGCAGTACTTC. It translates to CSVETGISYEQYF.

V is TRBV9 and J is TRBJ1-1, with unresolved D. The CDR3 runs to 14 residues. The V and J ends lost 1 base and 2 bases respectively, with 9 bases between them. Germline V CDR1 and CDR2: SGDLS, YYNGEE. The CDR3 here is CASSVYSENTEAFF. For the CDR3, the DNA is TGTGCCAGCAGCGTATACTCAGAAAACACTGAAGCTTTCTTT.

Details on this clone: The same CDR3 can be traced to other DNA sequences in this sample. The rearrangement uses TRBV27 and TRBJ2-7, with a weak D call TRBD1 (5 bases). Germline lookup yields CDR1 MNHEY and CDR2 SMNVEV (reference sequence). This CDR3 region has 13 residues. The ends were cut back, 6 bases at V and 1 base at J, with 10 bases in the middle. The CDR3 DNA follows: TGTGCCAGCAGCATTCAGGGTTCCTACGAGCAGTACTTC. Amino acid sequence: CASSIQGSYEQYF.

The V gene is TRBV6-5, the J gene TRBJ2-7, with 7 bases fitting TRBD1. Germline CDR1 and CDR2: MNHEY and SVGAGI. This CDR3 is 15 amino acids long. V gave up 0 bases and J gave up 6 bases; unmatched junction bases: 8. CDR3 in DNA: TGTGCCAGCAGTTACTCGGAGACAGGGAGCTCCGAGCAGTACTTC. Encoded protein: CASSYSETGSSEQYF.

The J gene is TRBJ1-1, the V gene TRBV9; 9 bases are a match to TRBD1. Germline loops: CDR1 SGDLS, CDR2 YYNGEE. Trimming cost V 0 bases and J 8 bases; bases outside gene matches: 8. The CDR3 consists of 15 residues. The CDR3 region is CASSVGGGQGLEAFF. CDR3 sequence (DNA): TGTGCCAGCAGCGTAGGAGGGGGACAGGGTCTCGAAGCTTTCTTT.

The chain is built from TRBV30 and TRBJ2-7; 9 bases align to TRBD2. V lost 1 base to trimming and J lost 6 bases; unmatched junction nucleotides: 10. CDR1 and CDR2 from the germline V gene are GTSNPN and SVGIG (reference sequence). The length of the CDR3 is 15 residues. The CDR3 nucleotides read TGTGCCTGGAGTGGAGGGGCTAGCGGGACGATCGAGCAGTACTTC. It is translated as CAWSGGASGTIEQYF.

This rearrangement joins TRBV7-9 to TRBJ2-7; 12 nucleotides align to TRBD2. Germline V CDR1 and CDR2: SEHNR, FQNEAQ (reference sequence). This CDR3 comprises 18 residues. With 1 base clipped from V and 2 bases from J, the junction kept 9 bases outside the gene matches. DNA of the CDR3: TGTGCCAGCAGCTTAGAGGGACTAGCGGGCCTGGGGACCTACGAGCAGTACTTC. Amino acids: CASSLEGLAGLGTYEQYF.

CDR3 protein: CSVDPGAGKGELFF. CDR3 coding DNA: TGCAGCGTTGATCCGGGGGCGGGAAAGGGGGAGCTGTTTTTT. The chain links TRBV29-1 to TRBJ2-2; D tentatively fits TRBD1 or TRBD2 (6 bases each). The germline V gene encodes CDR1 SQVTM and CDR2 ANQGSEA. The length of the CDR3 is 14 residues. Deletions cut 3 bases from V and 8 bases from J, with 16 bases between.

This clone was recorded once. Other DNA sequences in this specimen translate into the identical CDR3. V is TRBV11-2 and J is TRBJ2-5; no reliable D call. CDR1 and CDR2 from the germline V gene are SGHAT and FQNNGV. Trimming pared 3 bases from V and 3 bases from J, leaving 2 bases between. This CDR3 spans 11 amino acids. CDR3 residues: CASSFEETQYF. Written as DNA, the CDR3 is TGTGCCAGCAGCTTTGAAGAGACCCAGTACTTC.

This sequence joins TRBV18 and TRBJ2-1, with a possible D match to TRBD1 (5 bases). CDR1 and CDR2 from the germline V gene are KGHSH and LQKENI. Trimming stripped 2 bases from V and 13 bases from J, with 15 bases between. The CDR3 loop spans 13 amino acids. CDR3 bases: TGTGCCAGCTCACCAGTAGGGGTGATAGCACAGTTCTTC. Its protein is CASSPVGVIAQFF.

This chain uses TRBV6-1 with TRBJ1-2, with a tentative D call TRBD1 (5 bases). The CDR3 has 15 residues. With 7 bases removed from V and 4 bases from J, the gap between germline ends came to 19 bases. From germline, CDR1 is MNHNS and CDR2 SASEGT. The CDR3, as DNA: TGTGCCAGCAACAGGCCGACGGAGGGCACCTATGGCTACACCTTC. It codes for CASNRPTEGTYGYTF.

This chain uses TRBV11-3 with TRBJ2-7; no clear D. The ends were cut back, 1 base at V and 3 bases at J, with 7 bases in the middle. The CDR3 is 13 amino acids. The germline V gene has CDR1 SGHNT and CDR2 YENEEA. This chain's CDR3 is CASSLGMGYEQYF. The DNA of the CDR3 is TGTGCCAGCAGCTTAGGTATGGGCTACGAGCAGTACTTC.

In DNA form, the CDR3 reads TGTGCCAGCAGTCTGGACTATTCCGAGACCCAGTACTTC. As protein: CASSLDYSETQYF. The chain links TRBV7-9 to TRBJ2-5; maybe TRBD2 (6 bases). The CDR3 sequence is 13 residues long. Germline CDR1 and CDR2: SEHNR and FQNEAQ (reference sequence). V lost 6 bases and J lost 5, with 13 bases in between.

The rearrangement links TRBV7-9 to TRBJ2-7, with a possible D match to TRBD2 (5 bases). The CDR3 length is 14 residues. V lost 0 bases to trimming and J lost 4 bases, with 10 bases between them. From germline, CDR1 is SEHNR and CDR2 FQNEAQ (reference sequence). The CDR3 protein is CASSLAEESYEQYF. CDR3 nucleotides: TGTGCCAGCAGCTTAGCGGAGGAGTCTTACGAGCAGTACTTC.